The 18 T cell receptor beta chains listed next were all sequenced from one sample in a study of shared clonotypes between healthy human individuals. Some clones are missing from TCRdb's copy, which holds only in-frame ones; the method was immunoSEQ multiplex PCR. The repertoire has nearly 1 million clones, over 75% of them found once; the top ten carry approximately 1.5%. The sequencing input was memory CD4+ T cells sorted from blood. The subset was: CD45RA-negative fraction. Receptors were obtained from a man aged 18 to 30 in good health.

CDR3 residues: CASSSRGGGRTDTQYF. For the CDR3, the DNA is TGTGCCAGCAGCTCGAGAGGCGGGGGTCGCACAGATACGCAGTATTTT. V is TRBV7-2 and J is TRBJ2-3, with 7 bases that match TRBD2. The germline V gene encodes CDR1 SGHTA and CDR2 FQGNSA. Trimming cost V 4 bases and J 1 base; bases outside gene matches: 8. CDR3 size: 16 residues.

The chain uses TRBV7-2 and TRBJ1-1; TRBD1 is a possible D gene (5 bases). Per the germline V gene, CDR1 is SGHTA and CDR2 is FQGNSA. The CDR3 runs 12 residues. Trimming shortened V by 5 bases and J by 5 bases, and 9 bases separated the two germline ends. The CDR3 sequence is CASSNRRTEAFF. The CDR3 DNA reads as TGTGCCAGCAGCAACAGGAGGACTGAAGCTTTCTTT.

This clone has a count of ten or more. The rearrangement uses TRBV28 and TRBJ2-1, with 11 bases fitting TRBD2. Germline V gene lookup returns CDR1 MDHEN and CDR2 SYDVKM. The CDR3 covers 15 residues. With V trimmed by 4 bases and J by 6 bases, 5 bases remained unmatched. The DNA for the CDR3 is TGTGCCAGCAGTTCCTTAGCGGGGGGGCTCAATGAGCAGTTCTTC. Amino acids: CASSSLAGGLNEQFF.

This chain joins TRBV10-3 and TRBJ2-1; tentatively, D is TRBD2 (6 bases). The length of the CDR3 is 18 residues. The V end was cut by 4 bases, the J end by 0 bases, with 19 bases between. Germline V gives CDR1 ENHRY, CDR2 SYGVKD. CDR3 sequence reads: CAISGGVRDPSSYNEQFF. In DNA, the CDR3 is TGTGCCATCAGTGGAGGGGTGCGGGACCCAAGCTCCTACAATGAGCAGTTCTTC.

As to this clone: Other nucleotide sequences in the sample specify the same CDR3. The chain carries TRBV6-6 and TRBJ1-6, with TRBD1 matching 8 bases. V trimming: 2 bases; J trimming: 7 bases; junction bases outside the gene matches: 4. The CDR3 extends over 15 amino acids. The germline gives CDR1 MNHNY, CDR2 SVGAGI (reference sequence). CDR3 amino acids: CASSYGQGYNSPLHF. The CDR3 DNA follows: TGTGCCAGCAGTTACGGACAGGGCTACAATTCACCCCTCCACTTT.

This chain connects TRBV5-1 to TRBJ1-1; D is possibly TRBD1 (6 bases). Germline CDR1 reads SGHRS; CDR2 reads YFSETQ. The CDR3 loop spans 16 amino acids. Trimming took off 4 bases at V and 3 bases at J, with 19 bases between the two ends. The CDR3 DNA reads TGCGCCAGCAGCCGGTCAGGGGCAGGCCCGGACACTGAAGCTTTCTTT. Translating it yields CASSRSGAGPDTEAFF.

This clone occurred a few times. The CDR3 spells CASSQGWDRNTEAFF. CDR3 sequence (DNA): TGCGCCAGCAGCCAAGGGTGGGACAGGAACACTGAAGCTTTCTTT. V is TRBV4-1 and J is TRBJ1-1; 7 bases align to TRBD1. CDR1 is MGHRA and CDR2 is YSYEKL in the germline V gene. The CDR3 extends over 15 amino acids. V shed 1 base, J shed 1 base, and the junction held 3 bases outside the gene matches.

The V call is TRBV7-2, the J call TRBJ2-7, with a tentative D call TRBD2 (6 bases). CDR1 is SGHTA and CDR2 is FQGNSA in the germline V gene. There are 15 residues in the CDR3. Between the trimmed V and J ends, which lost 5 bases and 5 bases, there was a span of 19 bases. The CDR3 DNA reads TGTGCCAGCAGCATTAACGGAGGGCCGGGGAACGAGCAGTACTTC. Amino acid sequence: CASSINGGPGNEQYF.

The chain uses TRBV25-1 and TRBJ1-2; 9 nucleotides align to TRBD1. Looked up from germline, CDR1 is MGHDK and CDR2 is SYGVNS. The CDR3 has 12 residues. Trimming took 6 bases from V and 6 from J; bases not matched to a gene: 2. The CDR3 DNA reads as TGTGCCAGCAGGACAGGGGGGAATGGCTACACCTTC. This encodes CASRTGGNGYTF.

This chain uses TRBV27 with TRBJ1-1; no reliable D call. This CDR3 spans 15 amino acids. Per the germline V gene, CDR1 is MNHEY and CDR2 is SMNVEV (reference sequence). With 8 bases removed from V and 1 base from J, the gap between germline ends came to 17 bases. CDR3 coding DNA: TGTGCCAGCCGCCCCACTAGGCAATCGAACACTGAAGCTTTCTTT. It is translated as CASRPTRQSNTEAFF.

As to this clone: One end of the junction is discordant with germline, which a read error may explain. CDR3 protein: CATSGRNTGELFF. CDR3 in DNA: TGTGCCACCAGCGGACGGAACACCGGGGAGCTGTTTTTT. This rearrangement joins TRBV9 to TRBJ2-2; D is possibly TRBD2 (5 bases). The CDR3 totals 13 residues. Germline assignment: CDR1 SGDLS and CDR2 YYNGEE.

The chain recombines TRBV9 with TRBJ1-5; D is undetermined. From germline, CDR1 is SGDLS and CDR2 YYNGEE. The CDR3 runs 15 residues. Trimming shortened V by 3 bases and J by 0 bases, and 10 bases separated the two germline ends. This chain's CDR3 is CASSATGFSNQPQHF. CDR3 in DNA: TGTGCCAGCAGCGCCACGGGGTTTAGCAATCAGCCCCAGCATTTT.

As concerns this clone: This CDR3 is also generated by other DNA sequences in the sample. The V call is TRBV19, the J call TRBJ2-2; D remains unclear. V lost 2 bases, J lost 1 base, and 2 bases lay in between. Germline V gene sequence: CDR1 LNHDA, CDR2 SQIVND (reference sequence). This CDR3 has 13 amino acids. This CDR3 reads CASSILNTGELFF. The CDR3 DNA reads as TGTGCCAGTAGTATACTGAACACCGGGGAGCTGTTTTTT.

This chain uses TRBV10-2 with TRBJ2-2; TRBD2 aligns across 11 bases. With V trimmed by 3 bases and J by 9 bases, 6 bases remained unmatched. The CDR3 contains 15 residues. Germline assignment: CDR1 WSHSY and CDR2 SAAADI. The CDR3 spells CASSEDSGGARELFF. The CDR3 DNA follows: TGCGCCAGCAGTGAAGATAGCGGGGGGGCACGGGAGCTGTTTTTT.

V gene TRBV6-5 combines with J gene TRBJ1-4, with D uncertain. CDR3 length: 15 residues. Trimming stripped 6 bases from V and 5 bases from J, with 16 bases between. CDR1 is MNHEY, CDR2 SVGAGI, per germline. The DNA of the CDR3 is TGTGCCAGCAGACCGACGGCTGCTCCAAATGAAAAACTGTTTTTT. Translated: CASRPTAAPNEKLFF.

V and J are TRBV5-1 and TRBJ2-7, with 11 bases identical to TRBD2. The CDR3 extends over 14 amino acids. Trimming at V came to 1 base and at J to 6 bases, leaving 3 bases not matched to a gene. Germline lookup yields CDR1 SGHRS and CDR2 YFSETQ. CDR3 residues: CASSLIAGGPEQYF. As DNA, the CDR3 is TGCGCCAGCAGCTTGATAGCGGGAGGGCCCGAGCAGTACTTC.

The chain joins TRBV6-6 to TRBJ2-2; D not resolved. The CDR3 sequence is 14 residues long. CDR1 and CDR2 from the germline V gene are MNHNY and SVGAGI (reference sequence). V lost 3 bases to trimming and J lost 2 bases, with 7 bases between them. CDR3 residues: CASSYSENTGELFF. The CDR3 DNA sequence: TGTGCCAGCAGTTATTCAGAAAACACCGGGGAGCTGTTTTTT.

The gene calls are TRBV5-1 and TRBJ2-5; 15 bases fit TRBD2. Germline V lookup: CDR1 SGHRS, CDR2 YFSETQ. The V segment lost 4 bases and the J segment 5 bases; nucleotides outside the gene matches: 3. This CDR3 spans 15 amino acids. The CDR3 spells CASSLGTSGRETQYF. The CDR3 nucleotides read TGCGCCAGCAGCCTAGGGACTAGCGGGAGGGAGACCCAGTACTTC. The whole variable domain, remainder taken from reference TRBV5-1 and TRBJ2-5, is KAGVTQTPRYLIKTRGQQVTLSCSPISGHRSVSWYQQTPGQGLQFLFEYFSETQRNKGNFPGRFSGRQFSNSRSEMNVSTLELGDSALYLCASSLGTSGRETQYFGPGTRLLVL.